This is a list of T cell receptor beta chains from one sample in a study of spatial heterogeneity in lung cancer. A single record per CDR3 protein comes from TCRdb applying MiXCR to the 5' RACE reads. The profile shows fewer than 15,000 distinct CDR3 sequences, 3.2% of them singletons. The material was lung tumor tissue, obtained at surgery. These TCRs come from a male donor with early-stage non-small cell lung cancer. Both conserved end residues are part of each CDR3. D genes are given only for firm matches. Clone size is given for some rows only: seen once, a few or many times, or a class if the clone is expanded.

>TRBV24-1|TRBJ2-3|TRBD1|medium-sized
CATSDRTGKITDTQYF
TGTGCCACCAGTGATCGGACAGGGAAGATCACAGATACGCAGTATTTT
>TRBV28|TRBJ2-5|TRBD2|.
CASSLLGGGMKETQYF
TGTGCCAGCAGTTTATTGGGCGGGGGGATGAAAGAGACCCAGTACTTC
>TRBV28|TRBJ2-3|.|many
CASSLVGGPGYTQYF
TGTGCCAGCAGTTTAGTCGGGGGGCCAGGGTATACGCAGTATTTT
>TRBV6-5|TRBJ1-1|TRBD1|many
CASRSGQEMNTEAFF
TGTGCCAGCAGGTCTGGACAGGAGATGAACACTGAAGCTTTCTTT
>TRBV20-1|TRBJ1-6|.|many
CSAREGRHSYNSPLHF
TGCAGTGCTAGAGAGGGACGGCACTCCTATAATTCACCCCTCCACTTT
>TRBV5-5|TRBJ1-5|.|medium-sized
CASSKTVGFGNQPQHF
TGTGCCAGCAGCAAGACAGTTGGTTTTGGCAATCAGCCCCAGCATTTT
>TRBV28|TRBJ2-2|.|many
CASSSHAGGGTGELFF
TGTGCCAGCAGTTCCCACGCAGGTGGGGGCACCGGGGAGCTGTTTTTT
>TRBV7-9|TRBJ2-3|TRBD2|many
CASSSTSGGNTQYF
TGTGCCAGCAGCTCGACTAGCGGGGGAAATACGCAGTATTTT
>TRBV12-3/TRBV12-4|TRBJ2-7|TRBD2|many
CASSLGSGGYEQYF
TGTGCCAGCAGTTTAGGTAGCGGGGGCTACGAGCAGTACTTC
>TRBV5-1|TRBJ1-2|.|many
CASSSTGPPDGYTF
TGCGCCAGCAGTAGTACTGGACCGCCCGATGGCTACACCTTC
>TRBV7-2|TRBJ1-2|TRBD1|many
CASSPQGSYGYTF
TGTGCCAGCAGTCCACAGGGGAGCTATGGCTACACCTTC
>TRBV20-1|TRBJ2-1|.|many
CSARAPLGAQIVPGNEQFF
TGCAGTGCTAGAGCCCCCCTTGGAGCCCAGATTGTACCGGGAAATGAGCAGTTCTTC
>TRBV11-2|TRBJ2-1|.|many
CASALNIGGTNEQFF
TGTGCCAGCGCCCTTAACATTGGGGGGACGAATGAGCAGTTCTTC
>TRBV5-1|TRBJ1-2|.|many
CASSNSGSGYTF
TGCGCCAGCAGTAATTCAGGTAGTGGCTACACCTTC
>TRBV20-1|TRBJ2-7|.|medium-sized
CSAMDRRNYEQYF
TGCAGTGCTATGGACAGACGAAACTACGAGCAGTACTTC
>TRBV7-2|TRBJ1-4|.|medium-sized
CASSLGGAKGEKLFF
TGTGCCAGCAGCTTAGGGGGGGCAAAGGGGGAAAAACTGTTTTTT
>TRBV30|TRBJ2-7|.|few
CAWSSTRFIPPGEQYF
TGTGCCTGGAGTTCAACCCGCTTTATTCCTCCGGGCGAGCAGTACTTC
>TRBV20-1|TRBJ1-2|TRBD1|many
CSASRQGRVGGYTF
TGCAGTGCTAGCCGACAGGGTAGGGTCGGTGGCTACACCTTC
>TRBV28|TRBJ2-2|TRBD2|many
CASTVGLADTGELFF
TGTGCCAGCACCGTGGGGCTAGCGGACACCGGGGAGCTGTTTTTT
>TRBV7-2|TRBJ1-2|.|many
CASSLVPPRRANGYTF
TGTGCCAGCAGCTTAGTCCCTCCGCGCAGGGCCAATGGCTACACCTTC
>TRBV19|TRBJ2-2|.|many
CASSLYRRGVITGELFF
TGTGCCAGTAGTCTATACCGCAGGGGGGTTATAACCGGGGAGCTGTTTTTT
>TRBV5-4|TRBJ2-3|TRBD2|many
CASSLTSGSDTQYF
TGTGCCAGCAGCTTGACTAGCGGTTCAGATACGCAGTATTTT
>TRBV30|TRBJ1-1|.|many
CAWSVQVGTEAFF
TGTGCCTGGAGTGTACAGGTGGGGACTGAAGCTTTCTTT
>TRBV27|TRBJ2-3|.|many
CASSVSRMTDTQYF
TGTGCCAGCAGTGTCTCACGTATGACAGATACGCAGTATTTT
>TRBV3-1|TRBJ2-7|.|.
CASSQGPLTEQYF
TGTGCCAGCAGCCAAGGACCACTAACCGAGCAGTACTTC
>TRBV12-3/TRBV12-4|TRBJ2-1|.|many
CASSLLGGLYNEQFF
TGTGCCAGCAGTTTATTGGGGGGCCTCTACAATGAGCAGTTCTTC
>TRBV27|TRBJ1-2|.|many
CASSFWDARGYTF
TGTGCCAGCAGTTTTTGGGACGCACGAGGCTACACCTTC
>TRBV7-8|TRBJ2-7|TRBD1|many
CVSSPRDSSYEQYF
TGTGTCAGCAGCCCCAGGGACAGTTCCTACGAGCAGTACTTC
>TRBV12-3/TRBV12-4|TRBJ2-3|.|many
CASSLDFTDTQYF
TGTGCCAGCAGTTTAGACTTCACAGATACGCAGTATTTT
>TRBV15|TRBJ1-2|TRBD1|many
CATSKGQGPIGYTF
TGTGCCACCAGCAAGGGACAGGGCCCTATCGGCTACACCTTC
>TRBV11-2|TRBJ1-3|.|many
CASSLTGYNTIYF
TGTGCCAGCAGCTTAACAGGGTACAACACCATATATTTT
>TRBV6-5|TRBJ1-5|.|many
CASRGHNNQPQHF
TGTGCCAGCAGGGGACATAACAATCAGCCCCAGCATTTT
>TRBV7-6|TRBJ2-3|.|medium-sized
CASSLQGRGSTDTQYF
TGTGCCAGCAGCTTACAAGGGCGGGGTTCGACAGATACGCAGTATTTT
>TRBV15|TRBJ1-5|.|many
CATSRGDGNQPQHF
TGTGCCACCAGCAGAGGGGACGGCAATCAGCCCCAGCATTTT
>TRBV28|TRBJ2-2|.|many
CASSPGDRNTGELFF
TGTGCCAGCAGTCCAGGGGACCGGAACACCGGGGAGCTGTTTTTT
>TRBV7-3|TRBJ2-2|.|many
CASSPPGAEGTGELFF
TGTGCCAGCAGCCCCCCCGGGGCAGAGGGCACCGGGGAGCTGTTTTTT
>TRBV20-1|TRBJ1-5|.|many
CSASQGTLHQPQHF
TGCAGTGCTTCTCAGGGTACCCTGCATCAGCCCCAGCATTTT
>TRBV18|TRBJ2-2|.|few
CASSMNTGELFF
TGTGCCAGCTCAATGAACACCGGGGAGCTGTTTTTT
>TRBV20-1|TRBJ2-3|.|many
CSAGVQGISTDTQYF
TGCAGTGCGGGGGTACAGGGAATCAGCACAGATACGCAGTATTTT
>TRBV28|TRBJ2-2|.|many
CASSSGDPTGELFF
TGTGCCAGCAGTTCGGGGGACCCGACCGGGGAGCTGTTTTTT
>TRBV20-1|TRBJ2-2|.|many
CSAPRQKTGELFF
TGCAGTGCTCCCCGGCAGAAAACCGGGGAGCTGTTTTTT
>TRBV28|TRBJ1-2|TRBD1|many
CASRIPGQGSYYGYTF
TGTGCCAGCAGGATTCCGGGACAGGGCTCCTATTATGGCTACACCTTC
>TRBV7-2|TRBJ2-4|.|many
CASNLPRTAKNIQYF
TGTGCCAGCAACTTACCCAGAACAGCCAAAAACATTCAGTACTTC
>TRBV18|TRBJ1-1|.|many
CASSPVGANTEAFF
TGTGCCAGCTCACCAGTAGGGGCGAACACTGAAGCTTTCTTT
>TRBV9|TRBJ2-1|.|.
CASSVGLGSYNEQFF
TGTGCCAGCAGCGTAGGTTTAGGCTCCTACAATGAGCAGTTCTTC
>TRBV6-2/TRBV6-3|TRBJ2-5|.|medium-sized
CASSYLSVETQYF
TGTGCCAGCAGTTACCTGTCCGTAGAGACCCAGTACTTC
>TRBV27|TRBJ2-3|TRBD2|many
CASSFRLAGALGTQYF
TGTGCCAGCAGTTTTAGACTAGCGGGGGCTCTGGGTACGCAGTATTTT
>TRBV11-2|TRBJ1-5|.|many
CASSYGGDGYQPQHF
TGTGCCAGCAGCTATGGGGGGGATGGCTATCAGCCCCAGCATTTT
>TRBV5-1|TRBJ2-7|TRBD1|many
CASSFDRAYEQYF
TGCGCCAGCAGCTTCGACAGGGCCTACGAGCAGTACTTC
>TRBV12-3/TRBV12-4|TRBJ1-1|.|medium-sized
CASRPTANTEAFF
TGTGCCAGCAGGCCTACAGCGAACACTGAAGCTTTCTTT
>TRBV6-5|TRBJ2-1|TRBD1|many
CASSPLQGNEQFF
TGTGCCAGCAGTCCCCTACAGGGGAATGAGCAGTTCTTC
>TRBV10-3|TRBJ1-4|.|.
CAISGERDRWEKLFF
TGTGCCATCAGTGGTGAACGGGACCGCTGGGAAAAACTGTTTTTT
>TRBV28|TRBJ1-2|.|many
CASSFPQQGANYGYTF
TGTGCCAGCAGTTTCCCCCAACAAGGAGCTAACTATGGCTACACCTTC
>TRBV3-1|TRBJ2-5|TRBD2|many
CASSQGLLAGEETQYF
TGTGCCAGCAGCCAAGGTCTCCTAGCGGGGGAAGAGACCCAGTACTTC
>TRBV6-5|TRBJ1-5|.|many
CASSTGPSQPQHF
TGTGCCAGCAGCACCGGCCCATCTCAGCCCCAGCATTTT
>TRBV5-1|TRBJ1-1|.|many
CASMSRGNTEAFF
TGCGCCAGCATGAGCAGAGGGAACACTGAAGCTTTCTTT
>TRBV28|TRBJ1-2|.|many
CASGRRTLDYGYTF
TGTGCCAGCGGGCGGAGGACGTTGGACTATGGCTACACCTTC